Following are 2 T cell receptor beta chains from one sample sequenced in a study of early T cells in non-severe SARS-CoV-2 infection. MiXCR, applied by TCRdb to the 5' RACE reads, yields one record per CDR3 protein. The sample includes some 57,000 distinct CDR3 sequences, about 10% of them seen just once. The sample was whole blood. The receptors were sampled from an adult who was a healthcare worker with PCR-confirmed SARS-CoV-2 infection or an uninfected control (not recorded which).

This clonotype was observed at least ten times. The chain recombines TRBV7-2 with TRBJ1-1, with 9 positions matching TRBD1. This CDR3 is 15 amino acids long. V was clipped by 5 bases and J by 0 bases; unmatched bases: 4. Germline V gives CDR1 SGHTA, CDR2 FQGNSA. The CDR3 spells CASSQQGAMNTEAFF. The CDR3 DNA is TGTGCCAGCAGCCAACAGGGGGCTATGAACACTGAAGCTTTCTTT. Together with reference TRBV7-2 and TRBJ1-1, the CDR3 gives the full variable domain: GAGVSQSPSNKVTEKGKDVELRCDPISGHTALYWYRQSLGQGLEFLIYFQGNSAPDKSGLPSDRFSAERTGGSVSTLTIQRTQQEDSAVYLCASSQQGAMNTEAFFGQGTRLTVV.

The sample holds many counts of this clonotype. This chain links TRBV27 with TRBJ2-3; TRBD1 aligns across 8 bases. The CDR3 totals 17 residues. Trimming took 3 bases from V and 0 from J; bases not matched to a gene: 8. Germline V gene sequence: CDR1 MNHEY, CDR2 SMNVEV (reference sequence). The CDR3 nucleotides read TGTGCCAGCAGTTTTACCGGACAGGGCCACAGCACAGATACGCAGTATTTT. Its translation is CASSFTGQGHSTDTQYF.